These 31 T cell receptor beta chains share one sample of origin, sequenced in a study of pediatric ulcerative colitis. Some clones are missing from TCRdb's copy, which holds only in-frame ones; the method was immunoSEQ multiplex PCR. The repertoire holds 30,000 to 40,000 clones, roughly 81% seen once, with approximately 1.1% in the top ten. During colonoscopy, one to two rectal pinch biopsies were collected. The sequencing sample was made of gut tissue. The receptors originated from a boy aged 10-17 years with mild ulcerative colitis.

The chain combines TRBV5-4 with TRBJ2-7; 10 nucleotides line up with TRBD1. CDR1 is SGHNT and CDR2 is YYREEE in the germline V gene (reference sequence). The V gene end was trimmed by 0 bases and the J gene end by 4 bases; junction bases not matched to a gene: 4. This CDR3 is built from 15 residues. The CDR3 nucleotides read TGTGCCAGCAGCTTGGGACAGGGGGCATATTACGAGCAGTACTTC. This sequence encodes CASSLGQGAYYEQYF.

This clone was detected a few times. This chain links TRBV29-1 with TRBJ1-2; D remains ambiguous. Between the trimmed V and J ends, which lost 0 bases and 5 bases, there was a span of 4 bases. This CDR3 region has 11 residues. CDR1 is SQVTM and CDR2 is ANQGSEA in the germline V gene. The CDR3: CSVEDGYGYTF. The CDR3, as DNA: TGCAGCGTTGAAGATGGGTATGGCTACACCTTC.

V gene TRBV5-8 combines with J gene TRBJ1-2; no clear D. Germline V gene data show CDR1 as SGHTS and CDR2 as YDEGEE. Trimming removed 4 bases from V and 6 bases from J, with 16 bases in between. The CDR3 is made up of 14 amino acids. CDR3 region: CASSPFASANGYTF. In nucleotides, the CDR3 is TGTGCCAGCAGCCCCTTCGCCTCGGCCAATGGCTACACCTTC.

Worth noting for this clone: The same CDR3 can be traced to other DNA sequences in this sample. J is TRBJ1-1 and V is TRBV5-1, with no clear D. From germline, CDR1 is SGHRS and CDR2 YFSETQ. V was shortened by 0 bases and J by 0 bases, with 6 bases between the two germline ends. The CDR3 contains 14 residues. CDR3 coding DNA: TGCGCCAGCAGCTTGGTGCCGGTGAACACTGAAGCTTTCTTT. It specifies CASSLVPVNTEAFF.

Concerning this clone: The final CDR3 position lacks the conserved phenylalanine or tryptophan, pointing to a likely read error. It is unclear where the CDR3 begins or ends on the DNA, so no DNA is shown, and the CDR3 is as TCRdb lists it. The rearrangement uses TRBV7-9 and TRBJ1-3. CDR1 and CDR2 from the germline V gene are SEHNR and FQNEAQ (reference sequence). 11 amino acids form the CDR3, both terminal residues included. The CDR3 here is CASSLGPSPKV.

About this clone itself: The same CDR3 also results from other DNA sequences found in this sample. The rearrangement joins TRBV5-4 to TRBJ2-5, with D hard to call. Germline CDR1 reads SGHNT; CDR2 reads YYREEE (reference sequence). V was pared by 1 base and J by 3 bases, with 7 bases between. CDR3 length equals 13 residues. The CDR3 region is CASSLWEKETQYF. CDR3 DNA sequence: TGTGCCAGCAGCTTGTGGGAAAAAGAGACCCAGTACTTC. The full variable domain, its missing parts supplied by reference TRBV5-4 and TRBJ2-5, is ETGVTQSPTHLIKTRGQQVTLRCSSQSGHNTVSWYQQALGQGPQFIFQYYREEENGRGNFPPRFSGLQFPNYSSELNVNALELDDSALYLCASSLWEKETQYFGPGTRLLVL.

This clone was observed once. The rearrangement uses TRBV6-1 and TRBJ2-7; D is uncertain. In germline, CDR1 is MNHNS, CDR2 SASEGT. The CDR3 contains 13 residues. Trimming removed 6 bases from V and 1 base from J, with 10 bases in between. For the CDR3, the DNA is TGTGCCAGCAGCCGACTCGAATCCTACGAGCAGTACTTC. It encodes CASSRLESYEQYF.

The genes are TRBV15 and TRBJ1-4, with TRBD1 matching over 10 bases. Germline V lookup: CDR1 LNHNV, CDR2 YYDKDF (reference sequence). The CDR3 is 14 residues long. V dropped 3 bases and J dropped 5; count of bases not matched to a gene: 0. CDR3 DNA: TGTGCCACCAGCAGGGGACAGGGGAATGAAAAACTGTTTTTT. Translated, it gives CATSRGQGNEKLFF.

The rearrangement joins TRBV4-2 to TRBJ2-4, with TRBD1 matching over 7 bases. The junction had 3 bases not matched to a gene; V was cut back by 1 base and J by 3 bases. Germline assignment: CDR1 LGHNA and CDR2 YNFKEQ. This CDR3 is built from 15 residues. The CDR3 bases are TGTGCCAGCAGCCAAGCGACAGGGATCAAAAACATTCAGTACTTC. Protein: CASSQATGIKNIQYF.

In its sample, this clone was seen once. This chain connects TRBV13 to TRBJ1-1, with TRBD1 matching over 7 bases. There are 17 residues in the CDR3. The V gene's germline CDR1 is PRHDT and CDR2 FYEKMQ (reference sequence). V was pared by 5 bases and J by 3 bases, with 15 bases of the junction left unmatched. The chain's CDR3 is CASSLNRGSGRYTEAFF. In DNA form, the CDR3 reads TGTGCCAGCAGCCTCAACAGGGGATCCGGTCGGTACACTGAAGCTTTCTTT.

The chain recombines TRBV30 with TRBJ2-2; D is possibly TRBD1 (5 bases). The CDR3 consists of 15 residues. V lost 2 bases to trimming and J lost 3 bases, with 13 bases between them. From germline, CDR1 is GTSNPN and CDR2 SVGIG (reference sequence). The CDR3 sequence: CAWSREGADTGELFF. CDR3 coding DNA: TGTGCCTGGAGTAGGGAAGGGGCGGACACCGGGGAGCTGTTTTTT.

This clone was counted a few times. The rearrangement joins TRBV7-2 to TRBJ1-5; D possibly corresponds to TRBD1 (5 bases). The germline CDR1 and CDR2 sequences are SGHTA and FQGNSA. V was pared by 5 bases and J by 4 bases, with 12 bases between. The CDR3 covers 14 residues. CDR3 region: CASSDRGWNQPQHF. The CDR3 DNA sequence: TGTGCCAGCAGCGATCGGGGGTGGAATCAGCCCCAGCATTTT.

This chain uses TRBV2 with TRBJ1-1, with 9 bases identical to TRBD1. Germline V gives CDR1 SNHLY, CDR2 FYNNEI. The CDR3 is made up of 14 amino acids. V lost 8 bases to trimming and J lost 2 bases; unmatched junction nucleotides: 6. CDR3 protein: CASGGQGVNTEAFF. The DNA for the CDR3 is TGTGCCAGCGGGGGACAGGGAGTTAACACTGAAGCTTTCTTT.

This clone was counted only a few times. CDR3 loop: CASSRTTGGTEAFF. The CDR3 region has the DNA TGCGCCAGCAGCCGTACTACAGGGGGCACTGAAGCTTTCTTT. V gene TRBV5-1 combines with J gene TRBJ1-1; 8 positions agree with TRBD1. Germline trimming cut 4 bases from V and 4 bases from J; bases unmatched to any gene: 6. Germline V gene lookup returns CDR1 SGHRS and CDR2 YFSETQ. The CDR3 spans 14 residues.

V usage is TRBV5-8 and J usage is TRBJ1-5; D possibly corresponds to TRBD1 (5 bases). The V gene's germline CDR1 is SGHTS and CDR2 YDEGEE. Trimming took off 4 bases at V and 5 bases at J, with 19 bases between the two ends. The CDR3 contains 16 residues. CDR3: CASSPLGLTHYQPQHF. CDR3 DNA sequence: TGTGCCAGCAGCCCGTTGGGACTCACCCACTATCAGCCCCAGCATTTT.

This chain uses TRBV30 with TRBJ1-2, with D hard to call. The ends were cut back, 6 bases at V and 4 bases at J, with 9 bases in the middle. This CDR3 comprises 11 residues. Germline-derived CDR1 and CDR2 are GTSNPN and SVGIG (reference sequence). As DNA, the CDR3 is TGTGCCTGTACTAGGAGCTATGGCTACACCTTC. It encodes CACTRSYGYTF.

The chain combines TRBV5-1 with TRBJ2-2, with 8 bases matching TRBD1. From germline, CDR1 is SGHRS and CDR2 YFSETQ. This CDR3 has 16 residues. The V gene end was trimmed by 5 bases and the J gene end by 5 bases; junction bases not matched to a gene: 11. The CDR3, as DNA: TGCGCCAGCAGAATTGACAGGGGCGTCGGAACCGGGGAGCTGTTTTTT. Its protein product is CASRIDRGVGTGELFF.

In the case of this clone: Additional DNA sequences in this sample encode the identical CDR3. The chain combines TRBV2 with TRBJ2-7; no definite D call. Germline CDR1 SNHLY, CDR2 FYNNEI. The V end was cut by 6 bases, the J end by 3 bases, with 6 bases between. CDR3 length equals 11 residues. CDR3 in amino acids: CASSEYYEQYF. The CDR3 nucleotides are TGTGCCAGCAGCGAGTACTACGAGCAGTACTTC.

This clone was seen a handful of times. This chain uses TRBV15 with TRBJ1-2, with D tentatively TRBD1 (5 bases). The V gene lost 1 base and the J gene lost 7 bases, with 13 bases spanning the gap. Per germline, CDR1 LNHNV and CDR2 YYDKDF (reference sequence). This CDR3 region has 14 residues. CDR3 DNA: TGTGCCACCAGCAGAGGTCAGGGCTCCGTTGGCTACACCTTC. Its translation is CATSRGQGSVGYTF.

This chain joins TRBV13 and TRBJ2-5, with D possibly matching TRBD1 (6 bases). The germline V gene has CDR1 PRHDT and CDR2 FYEKMQ (reference sequence). Deletions cut 1 base from V and 4 bases from J, with 13 bases between. This CDR3 contains 15 residues. The DNA of the CDR3 is TGTGCCAGCAGCTTAGAAATCACAGGGAGAGAGACCCAGTACTTC. It translates to CASSLEITGRETQYF.

The J gene is TRBJ1-4, the V gene TRBV20-1; a weak D match, TRBD1 (5 bases). Deletions cut 0 bases from V and 15 bases from J, with 11 bases between. The CDR3 extends over 11 amino acids. The germline CDR1 and CDR2 sequences are DFQATT and SNEGSKA (reference sequence). For the CDR3, the DNA is TGCAGTGCTAGAGATTACGGGGGAGTGTTTTTT. Its protein product is CSARDYGGVFF.

The rearrangement links TRBV13 to TRBJ1-2, with no clear D. The CDR3 covers 12 residues. Trimming stripped 5 bases from V and 2 bases from J, with 6 bases between. Germline V gene lookup returns CDR1 PRHDT and CDR2 FYEKMQ (reference sequence). CDR3 sequence reads: CASSRENYGYTF. CDR3 sequence (DNA): TGTGCCAGCAGCAGGGAGAACTATGGCTACACCTTC.

This clone has just a few counts. This chain joins TRBV2 and TRBJ1-5, with TRBD1 matching 12 bases. V dropped 4 bases and J dropped 3; count of bases not matched to a gene: 4. The length of the CDR3 is 16 residues. Germline V gene data show CDR1 as SNHLY and CDR2 as FYNNEI. The CDR3 sequence is CASSVGTGGFNQPQHF. CDR3 nucleotides: TGTGCCAGCAGTGTAGGGACAGGGGGCTTCAATCAGCCCCAGCATTTT.

This rearrangement joins TRBV9 to TRBJ1-2; 7 bases map to TRBD1. The CDR3 covers 15 residues. With 1 base clipped from V and 7 bases from J, the junction kept 10 bases outside the gene matches. CDR1 and CDR2 from the germline V gene are SGDLS and YYNGEE. The CDR3 sequence: CASSVLEQGSGGYTF. In nucleotides, the CDR3 is TGTGCCAGCAGCGTACTGGAACAGGGGAGTGGTGGCTACACCTTC.

The chain recombines TRBV11-2 with TRBJ2-7; 9 bases are a match to TRBD1. Germline V gene sequence: CDR1 SGHAT, CDR2 FQNNGV. The CDR3 runs to 14 residues. V lost 3 bases to trimming and J lost 3 bases; unmatched junction nucleotides: 3. Here the CDR3 reads CASSFRTGDYEQYF. The CDR3 coding sequence is TGTGCCAGCAGCTTCCGGACAGGGGACTACGAGCAGTACTTC.

The V call is TRBV18, the J call TRBJ2-5; D ambiguous. The CDR3 runs 12 residues. The V gene's germline CDR1 is KGHSH and CDR2 LQKENI. V shed 3 bases and J shed 1 base, with 3 bases lying between them. The CDR3 spells CASSPLQETQYF. CDR3 bases: TGTGCCAGCTCACCGCTCCAAGAGACCCAGTACTTC.

The V and J genes are TRBV23-1 and TRBJ2-1; 7 nucleotides align to TRBD1. TRBV23-1 is an open reading frame whose function is uncertain. Trimming removed 1 base from V and 12 bases from J; junction bases left unmatched: 27. This CDR3 has 20 amino acids. The CDR3 bases are TGCGCCAGCAGTCAATGGGACAGACCCCCGGGTGAAGCTCCCACGATGGTGCAGTTCTTC. Protein: CASSQWDRPPGEAPTMVQFF.

The chain carries TRBV6-1 and TRBJ2-1; TRBD2 matches at 7 bases. V was pared by 2 bases and J by 4 bases, with 5 bases of the junction left unmatched. CDR3 length equals 15 residues. Germline V lookup: CDR1 MNHNS, CDR2 SASEGT. Here the CDR3 reads CASSEMGGGYNEQFF. The CDR3 DNA reads TGTGCCAGCAGTGAAATGGGGGGGGGATACAATGAGCAGTTCTTC.

This chain connects TRBV2 to TRBJ2-2; 9 bases map to TRBD2. V dropped 7 bases and J dropped 5; count of bases not matched to a gene: 8. Germline CDR1 reads SNHLY; CDR2 reads FYNNEI. The CDR3 has 15 residues. The CDR3 sequence is CASKQRGARTGELFF. The CDR3 DNA sequence: TGTGCCAGCAAGCAGCGGGGGGCGAGGACCGGGGAGCTGTTTTTT. Complete variable domain (other parts from reference TRBV2 and TRBJ2-2): EPEVTQTPSHQVTQMGQEVILRCVPISNHLYFYWYRQILGQKVEFLVSFYNNEISEKSEIFDDQFSVERPDGSNFTLKIRSTKLEDSAMYFCASKQRGARTGELFFGEGSRLTVL.

There are a few counts of this clone. V and J are TRBV7-9 and TRBJ2-2, with D perhaps TRBD1 (5 bases). CDR1 and CDR2 from the germline V gene are SEHNR and FQNEAQ (reference sequence). This CDR3 region has 15 residues. Trimming took off 1 base at V and 4 bases at J, with 10 bases between the two ends. In nucleotides, the CDR3 is TGTGCCAGCAGCTTAGGTGAAGGGGTCACCGGGGAGCTGTTTTTT. Protein sequence: CASSLGEGVTGELFF.

This rearrangement joins TRBV30 to TRBJ1-2; D is ambiguous. Germline CDR1 and CDR2: GTSNPN and SVGIG (reference sequence). The CDR3 runs to 13 residues. Trimming shortened V by 3 bases and J by 8 bases, and 16 bases separated the two germline ends. The CDR3 loop is CAWSPILMGGYTF. For the CDR3, the DNA is TGTGCCTGGAGCCCTATTCTTATGGGGGGCTACACCTTC.